This TCR beta chain was sequenced for a study of long-term antiretroviral therapy in people with HIV (dated by TCRdb to the early 2020s). As for the study more broadly: The earliest samples were collected approximately a decade before the 2015 WHO recommendation for immediate ART, a period when ART was typically delayed until CD4 counts fell. A retrospective serial study tested whether ART initiation and durable HIV suppression were associated with changes in peripheral blood TRB repertoire composition and diversity. The cohort contributed roughly 200 cryopreserved PBMC samples from 30 adults with confirmed HIV infection, collected serially over a mean of approximately six years (range 1-12). Among the approximately 30 participants with HIV, eleven to twelve were female. No cross-contamination during QIAcube processing turned up in test extractions that ran a monoclonal T-cell line alongside approximately 35 polyclonal samples.

What the authors observed across the whole study: The samples span the years 2004 to 2017, and the ART regimens used at that time may not be as effective as current regimens. Inferences about post-ART repertoire changes were limited because no data were available on ART adherence, viral resistance or therapy changes. CDR3 length ranges in HIV repertoires were narrower than in controls, and network structure suggested an antigen-experienced repertoire with only a slight naive shift after ART. Starting ART was linked to a significant rise in TRB diversity, yet even with long-term ART the diversity remained significantly lower than in transplant donor controls. Since PBMC availability was limited, sequencing covered only the TCR beta chain, with no alpha chain pairing. The repertoire was dominated across all time points by expanded TRB clones identified before ART initiation, although this dominance was seen to fluctuate and to decrease in many PLHIV after ART. Because cell numbers in pre-ART samples were limited, unsorted PBMC were profiled instead of sorted CD4+ and CD8+ T cells.

The immunoSEQ hsTCRB v3.0 assay was used at survey level resolution to sequence the TRB variable region. TRB sequencing targeted a depth of about 40,000-55,000 T-cell genomes per sample. TRB libraries were pooled and sequenced on an Illumina MiSeq using a v3 150-cycle kit. Turning to the authors' computational methods: Repertoire analysis was performed in R inside a reproducible Nextflow workflow that covered QC, data transformation and analysis. LymphoSeq2, an R package for exploring AIRR-Seq data, was used to implement the custom analyses. A few samples that yielded fewer than 5000 total TRB sequences were excluded, so that some 190 HIV repertoires were analyzed. Among the 180 to 200 HIV repertoires that were kept, some 61 were collected before ART initiation and 120 to 140 were collected after ART initiation. Repertoires were downsampled to 5000 TRB nucleotide sequences, and summary statistics were averaged over 100 downsampling iterations. TRB sequences were retained for analysis only if CDR3 regions of at least seven amino acids were present. Two measures captured diversity: a Shannon entropy-derived clonality score and the Gini coefficient. In the repertoire networks, any two of the top 5000 CDR3 amino acid sequences were linked whenever the two sequences differed by an edit distance of one. GLIPH2 predicted antigen specificity groups and MHC restriction for TRB CDR3 amino acid sequences. To flag known CMV, EBV, HIV or tissue antigen associations, CDR3 amino acid sequences were matched against VDJdb and McPAS-TCR. Pre-ART, post-ART and control groups were compared with Wilcoxon signed-rank tests and Holm-Bonferroni correction. TCRdb stores this immuneACCESS table with in-frame sequences only. Part of the clones is absent; in the studies checked, under half of the shortfall reflects unresolved V genes, and no reason is known for the rest. V and J calls plus clone size are reproduced from that table; the DNA served to infer D and trimming. Across this sample there are 13,000 to 15,000 clones, with approximately 82% seen only once. Jointly, the top ten make up 6% to 8% of the sample.

To be included, a participant needed at least one PBMC sample from before ART initiation plus at least two post-ART samples. Every participant with HIV received treatment in the United States of America. Before DNA extraction, cryopreserved samples of roughly 0.95-10 million PBMC were thawed and washed. At the time of the earliest PBMC sample for each participant with HIV, ages ranged from roughly 20 to 54 years. PBMC samples were contributed by each participant from 1-4 timepoints before ART initiation and 2-8 timepoints after ART initiation, with a median of 7 samples. Serial HIV viral load, CD4+ T-cell count, ART history and demographic data were obtained for every participant. Using a Qiagen kit on a QIAcube, genomic DNA was extracted from unsorted PBMC, with samples processed in batches of 12. Turning to this clone: The specificity of this receptor is unknown. The record has no base qualities; no much larger clone is one base away.

CDR1 and CDR2, looked up from the germline V gene, are MDHEN and SYDVKM. Trimming takes 6 bases from V and 3 bases from J, and the germline ends sit 15 bases apart. From cysteine to phenylalanine, the CDR3 is 15 amino acids long. Only CDR3 DNA is held: 45 bases, read in frame from base 1. The rearranged segments are TRBV28 and TRBJ1-5; a weak D assignment points to TRBD1 (5 bases agree). The sequences come from unsorted PBMCs, collected 0.4 years after starting antiretroviral therapy. The receptor was isolated from a young man with HIV. The CDR3 in this case is CASSPPGDDNQPQHF. Here is the DNA: TGTGCCAGCAGCCCCCCGGGGGATGACAATCAGCCCCAGCATTTT.